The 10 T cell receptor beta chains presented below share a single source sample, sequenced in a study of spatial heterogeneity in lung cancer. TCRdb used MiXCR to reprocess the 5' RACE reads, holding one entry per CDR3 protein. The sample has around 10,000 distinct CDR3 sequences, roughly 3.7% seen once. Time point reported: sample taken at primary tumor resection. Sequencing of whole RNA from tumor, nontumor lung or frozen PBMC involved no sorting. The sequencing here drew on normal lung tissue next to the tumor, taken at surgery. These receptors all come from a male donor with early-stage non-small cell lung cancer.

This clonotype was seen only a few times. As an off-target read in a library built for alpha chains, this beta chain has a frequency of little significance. CDR3 residues: CATSDLAVSDRFFLATNEKLFF. For the CDR3, the DNA is TGTGCCACCAGTGATTTAGCCGTCAGTGACCGATTTTTCCTTGCAACTAATGAAAAACTGTTTTTT. The V call is TRBV24-1, the J call TRBJ1-4; D unresolved. The CDR3 consists of 22 residues. Trimming cost V 1 base and J 0 bases, with 26 bases left between them. Germline V gives CDR1 KGHDR, CDR2 SFDVKD.

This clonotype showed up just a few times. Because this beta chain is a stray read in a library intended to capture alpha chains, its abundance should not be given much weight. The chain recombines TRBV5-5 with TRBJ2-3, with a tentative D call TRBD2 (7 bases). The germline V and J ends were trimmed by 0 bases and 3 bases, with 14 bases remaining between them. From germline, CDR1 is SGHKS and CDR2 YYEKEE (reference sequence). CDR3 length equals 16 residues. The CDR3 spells CASSLARGGGTDTQYF. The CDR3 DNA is TGTGCCAGCAGCTTGGCGAGGGGAGGGGGGACAGATACGCAGTATTTT.

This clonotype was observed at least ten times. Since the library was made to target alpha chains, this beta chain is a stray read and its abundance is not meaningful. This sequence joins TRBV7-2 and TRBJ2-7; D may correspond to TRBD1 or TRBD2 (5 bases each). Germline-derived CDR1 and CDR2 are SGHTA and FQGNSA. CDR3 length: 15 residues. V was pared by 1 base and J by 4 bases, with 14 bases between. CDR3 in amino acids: CASSLGLGRDYEQYF. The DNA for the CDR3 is TGTGCCAGCAGCTTAGGTTTGGGACGAGATTACGAGCAGTACTTC.

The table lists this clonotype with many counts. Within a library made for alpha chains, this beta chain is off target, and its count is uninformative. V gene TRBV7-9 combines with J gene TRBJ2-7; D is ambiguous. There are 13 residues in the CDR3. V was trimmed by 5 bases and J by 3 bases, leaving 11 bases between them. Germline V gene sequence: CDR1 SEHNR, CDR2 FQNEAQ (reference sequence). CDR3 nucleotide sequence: TGTGCCAGCAGCAACGACATTGGCTACGAGCAGTACTTC. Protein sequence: CASSNDIGYEQYF.

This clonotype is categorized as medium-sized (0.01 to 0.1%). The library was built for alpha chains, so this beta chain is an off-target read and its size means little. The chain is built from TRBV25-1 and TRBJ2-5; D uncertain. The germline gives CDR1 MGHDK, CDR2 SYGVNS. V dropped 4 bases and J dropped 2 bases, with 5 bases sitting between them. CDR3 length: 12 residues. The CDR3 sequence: CASSVGQETQYF. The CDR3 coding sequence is TGTGCCAGCAGTGTCGGGCAAGAGACCCAGTACTTC.

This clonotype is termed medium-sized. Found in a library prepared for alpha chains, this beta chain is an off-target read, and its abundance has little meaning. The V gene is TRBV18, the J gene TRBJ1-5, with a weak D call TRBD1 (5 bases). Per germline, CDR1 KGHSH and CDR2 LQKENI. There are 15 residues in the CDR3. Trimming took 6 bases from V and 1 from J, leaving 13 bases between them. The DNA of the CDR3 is TGTGCCAGCTCCCCGACAGCTGGAAGCAATCAGCCCCAGCATTTT. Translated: CASSPTAGSNQPQHF. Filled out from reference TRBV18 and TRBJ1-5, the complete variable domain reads NAGVMQNPRHLVRRRGQEARLRCSPMKGHSHVYWYRQLPEEGLKFMVYLQKENIIDESGMPKERFSAEFPKEGPSILRIQQVVRGDSAAYFCASSPTAGSNQPQHFGDGTRLSIL.

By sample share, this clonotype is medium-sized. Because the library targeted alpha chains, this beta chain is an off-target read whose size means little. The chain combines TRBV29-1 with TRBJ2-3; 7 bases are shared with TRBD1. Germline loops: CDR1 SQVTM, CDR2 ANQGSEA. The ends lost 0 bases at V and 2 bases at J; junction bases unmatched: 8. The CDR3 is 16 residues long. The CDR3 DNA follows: TGCAGCGTTGAAGAGGGTCGGACAGGCTACACAGATACGCAGTATTTT. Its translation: CSVEEGRTGYTDTQYF.

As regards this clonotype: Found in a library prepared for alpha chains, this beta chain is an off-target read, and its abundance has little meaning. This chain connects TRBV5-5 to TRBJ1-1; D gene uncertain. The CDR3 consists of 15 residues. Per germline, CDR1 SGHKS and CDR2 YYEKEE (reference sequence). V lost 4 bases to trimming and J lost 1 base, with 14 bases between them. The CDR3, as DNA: TGTGCCAGCAGCCCAGAGCCGTCTGGGAACACTGAAGCTTTCTTT. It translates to CASSPEPSGNTEAFF. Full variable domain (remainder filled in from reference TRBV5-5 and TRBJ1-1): DAGVTQSPTHLIKTRGQQVTLRCSPISGHKSVSWYQQVLGQGPQFIFQYYEKEERGRGNFPDRFSARQFPNYSSELNVNALLLGDSALYLCASSPEPSGNTEAFFGQGTRLTVV.

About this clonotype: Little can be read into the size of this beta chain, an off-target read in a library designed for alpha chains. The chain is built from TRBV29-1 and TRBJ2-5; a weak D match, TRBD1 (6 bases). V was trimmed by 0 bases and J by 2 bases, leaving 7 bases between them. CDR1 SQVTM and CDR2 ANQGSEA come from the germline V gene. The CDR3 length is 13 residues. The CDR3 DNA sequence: TGCAGCGTTGAAGAAGGACAGCAAGAGACCCAGTACTTC. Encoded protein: CSVEEGQQETQYF.

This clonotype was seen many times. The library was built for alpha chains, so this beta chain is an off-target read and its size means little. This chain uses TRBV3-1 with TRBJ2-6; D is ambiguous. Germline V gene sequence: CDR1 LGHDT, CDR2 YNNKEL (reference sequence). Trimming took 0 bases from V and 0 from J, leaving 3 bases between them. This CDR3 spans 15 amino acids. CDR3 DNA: TGTGCCAGCAGCCAAGATGCCTCTGGGGCCAACGTCCTGACTTTC. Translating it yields CASSQDASGANVLTF.